The present entry profiles one TCR beta chain with its context. Its antigen is still unknown. The sample comes from a study of blood T cells in healthy people across ages. The study's findings and limits: Estimates based on one million T cells were treated as lower bounds. CMV infection status of these donors was not known.

The V gene's germline CDR1 is LGHNT and CDR2 FRNRAP. This CDR3 comprises 13 residues. Trimming removed 7 bases from V and 0 bases from J, with 10 bases in between. A second roughly 6 to 12 cycle PCR used barcoded and J-beta primers. TCRdb redid the calling of the 5' RACE reads with MiXCR, one entry per CDR3 protein. The top ten hold approximately 0.7% of the sample, which has over a million distinct CDR3 sequences, under 30% seen once. This same sample was also part of a study on T cells of mothers and their children.

The receptor's source is a girl aged 2-10 years in good health. The gene calls are TRBV12-5 and TRBJ2-7; D gene unclear. Sequenced material: blood. CDR3 residues: CASAMTNSYEQYF. CDR3 bases: TGTGCTAGTGCCATGACAAACTCCTACGAGCAGTACTTC.